A selection of T cell receptor beta chains follows, all from one sample in a study of cytomegalovirus exposure and HLA in healthy donors. Data came from immunoSEQ multiplex PCR; TCRdb stores just in-frame clones and leaves some out. The sample lists roughly 170,000 clones; around 80% were seen once. The sequencing input was PBMCs. The receptors originated from a woman aged 50 to 60 in good health and CMV-seropositive. CDR3s include the opening cysteine and the closing phenylalanine or tryptophan. The order of the fields is clone size, CDR3 length, J gene, V gene, D gene, CDR3 DNA, CDR3 protein. D genes are given only for firm matches. Clone size is given for some rows only: seen once, a few or many times, or a class if the clone is expanded.

- | 14 | TRBJ1-2 | TRBV27 | - | TGTGCCAGCAGTTTATCTACGCGGTTGGGTGGCTACACCTTC | CASSLSTRLGGYTF
- | 15 | TRBJ2-7 | TRBV4-1 | - | TGCGCCAGCAGCCAAGATCTTCCAGAACCTTACGAGCAGTACTTC | CASSQDLPEPYEQYF
- | 14 | TRBJ1-4 | TRBV29-1 | - | TGCAGCGCCACCTACGCGGTAATTAATGAAAAACTGTTTTTT | CSATYAVINEKLFF
few | 15 | TRBJ2-7 | TRBV19 | TRBD2 | TGTGCCAGTAGTATGACTAGCGGCTATTCCTACGAGCAGTACTTC | CASSMTSGYSYEQYF
- | 13 | TRBJ1-5 | TRBV9 | - | TGTGCCAGCAGCGCTACAGGGAATCAGCCCCAGCATTTT | CASSATGNQPQHF
- | 18 | TRBJ2-6 | TRBV27 | TRBD2 | TGTGCCAGCAGTTCCCGGCTAGCGGGAGCTACTGGGGCCAACGTCCTGACTTTC | CASSSRLAGATGANVLTF
- | 17 | TRBJ1-1 | TRBV19 | - | TGTGCCAGTAGTATAGATCTTATGGGCCTAATGAACACTGAAGCTTTCTTT | CASSIDLMGLMNTEAFF
- | 15 | TRBJ1-5 | TRBV4-2 | - | TGTGCCAGCAGCCAAGAGTACAGGATGAATCAGCCCCAGCATTTT | CASSQEYRMNQPQHF
once | 11 | TRBJ2-7 | TRBV6-1 | - | TGTGCCAGCAGTCCACGAGCGGAGCAGTACTTC | CASSPRAEQYF
- | 13 | TRBJ2-5 | TRBV5-6 | - | TGTGCCAGCAGCTTGAACGCGGAAGGGACCCAGTACTTC | CASSLNAEGTQYF
- | 15 | TRBJ1-1 | TRBV11-3 | TRBD1 | TGTGCCAGCAGCTTAGGGGACAGCCGGGGGACTGAAGCTTTCTTT | CASSLGDSRGTEAFF
once | 14 | TRBJ2-2 | TRBV9 | - | TGTGCCAGCATGGGGCCCCCGAACACCGGGGAGCTGTTTTTT | CASMGPPNTGELFF
- | 15 | TRBJ2-1 | TRBV6-4 | TRBD2 | TGTGCCAGCAGTGACTCCGGCGGGAGGGGCAATGAGCAGTTCTTC | CASSDSGGRGNEQFF
- | 13 | TRBJ2-7 | TRBV4-1 | - | TGCGCCAGCAGCCAAGTCCCGGGCTACGAGCAGTACTTC | CASSQVPGYEQYF
- | 13 | TRBJ1-1 | TRBV7-9 | - | TGTTCCAGCAGCGTGCAGGGGAACACTGAAGCTTTCTTT | CSSSVQGNTEAFF
- | 12 | TRBJ2-3 | TRBV5-1 | - | TGCGCCAGCAGCTTGTTAGCAGATACGCAGTATTTT | CASSLLADTQYF
- | 14 | TRBJ1-1 | TRBV23-1 | - | TGCGCCAGCAGTCAACGGGTTCCGGGGACTGAAGCTTTCTTT | CASSQRVPGTEAFF
- | 15 | TRBJ1-4 | TRBV7-9 | - | TGTGCCAGCAGCCCAGCGCCGGCCCTTAATGAAAAACTGTTTTTT | CASSPAPALNEKLFF
- | 12 | TRBJ2-2 | TRBV4-2 | - | TGTGCCAGCGGGAGGCGGAACGGGGAGCTGTTTTTT | CASGRRNGELFF
- | 15 | TRBJ2-7 | TRBV9 | TRBD2 | TGTGCCAGCAGCGGTGGGACTAGCGGTTTCTACGAGCAGTACTTC | CASSGGTSGFYEQYF
- | 13 | TRBJ1-2 | TRBV6-4 | - | TGTGCCAGCAGTGACGGAGCTAACTATGGCTACACCTTC | CASSDGANYGYTF
- | 15 | TRBJ2-3 | TRBV28 | TRBD2 | TGTGCCAGCAGTTTACCGGGAGGACGCACAGATACGCAGTATTTT | CASSLPGGRTDTQYF
- | 15 | TRBJ2-1 | TRBV6-5 | - | TGTGCCAGAGGGTGGGGCGATCTATCCTACAATGAGCAGTTCTTC | CARGWGDLSYNEQFF
few | 16 | TRBJ2-7 | TRBV25-1 | TRBD2 | TGTGCCAGCAGTGACTCAACTAGCGGGATGGCCTACGAGCAGTACTTC | CASSDSTSGMAYEQYF
- | 13 | TRBJ1-1 | TRBV7-9 | - | TGTGCCAGCAGCTTAGGTATGATAGAAAAAGCTTTCTTT | CASSLGMIEKAFF
- | 15 | TRBJ1-1 | TRBV4-3 | TRBD1 | TGCGCCAGCAGTCACGTCAGGGGGCCGGAGACTGAAGCTTTCTTT | CASSHVRGPETEAFF
- | 13 | TRBJ1-1 | TRBV21-1 | - | TGTGCCAGCTCTTCTCCCCTAGGCAGAGAAGCTTTCTTT | CASSSPLGREAFF
once | 14 | TRBJ1-5 | TRBV19 | - | TGTGCCAGTACAGGAGGGCCGAGCAATCAGCCCCAGCATTTT | CASTGGPSNQPQHF
- | 15 | TRBJ1-2 | TRBV7-9 | - | TGTGCCAGCAGCTTAGGTCAGCCTTGGAGCTATGGCTACACCTTC | CASSLGQPWSYGYTF
few | 15 | TRBJ2-7 | TRBV28 | - | TGTGCCAGCAGTTTTAGGGGGCGGGGAAACTACGAGCAGTACTTC | CASSFRGRGNYEQYF
- | 17 | TRBJ1-3 | TRBV2 | TRBD1 | TGTGCCAGCATACACGGGGGACAGGGGTCCTCTGGAAACACCATATATTTT | CASIHGGQGSSGNTIYF
- | 15 | TRBJ1-2 | TRBV5-4 | TRBD1 | TGTGCCAGCAGCTTTTCAGGGGGCCTAAACTATGGCTACACCTTC | CASSFSGGLNYGYTF
- | 14 | TRBJ2-7 | TRBV29-1 | - | TGCAGCGCGTCCCACATGGCGGGATCCTACGAGCAGTACTTC | CSASHMAGSYEQYF
- | 13 | TRBJ1-1 | TRBV6-1 | - | TGTGCCAGCAGTGAAGGGCAGTACACTGAAGCTTTCTTT | CASSEGQYTEAFF
- | 16 | TRBJ2-7 | TRBV5-1 | - | TGCGCCAGCAGCCTCGGCTGGACAGCCCGATCCTACGAGCAGTACTTC | CASSLGWTARSYEQYF
- | 16 | TRBJ2-3 | TRBV18 | TRBD2 | TGTGCCAGCTCACCTCAAGCGGGAGGGAACCCAGATACGCAGTATTTT | CASSPQAGGNPDTQYF
- | 14 | TRBJ2-7 | TRBV9 | - | TGTGCCAGCAGCGCAAGCACCTTCTCCTACGAGCAGTACTTC | CASSASTFSYEQYF
- | 15 | TRBJ1-3 | TRBV6-5 | TRBD1 | TGTGCCAGCAGGCTGGACAGGGACTTCGGGAACACCATATATTTT | CASRLDRDFGNTIYF
once | 18 | TRBJ1-3 | TRBV7-2 | - | TGTGCCAGCAGCCTGCATACAGGGATGACAGTCTCTGGAAACACCATATATTTT | CASSLHTGMTVSGNTIYF
- | 18 | TRBJ2-2 | TRBV7-6 | TRBD1 | TGTGCCAGCAGAGGGAACAGGGGCACACCCCGGAACACCGGGGAGCTGTTTTTT | CASRGNRGTPRNTGELFF
once | 19 | TRBJ1-2 | TRBV4-1 | - | TGCGCCAGCAGCCAAGCTCGGCCCCTCGCCCGAGAGTCACGGCGGGTCTACACCTTC | CASSQARPLARESRRVYTF